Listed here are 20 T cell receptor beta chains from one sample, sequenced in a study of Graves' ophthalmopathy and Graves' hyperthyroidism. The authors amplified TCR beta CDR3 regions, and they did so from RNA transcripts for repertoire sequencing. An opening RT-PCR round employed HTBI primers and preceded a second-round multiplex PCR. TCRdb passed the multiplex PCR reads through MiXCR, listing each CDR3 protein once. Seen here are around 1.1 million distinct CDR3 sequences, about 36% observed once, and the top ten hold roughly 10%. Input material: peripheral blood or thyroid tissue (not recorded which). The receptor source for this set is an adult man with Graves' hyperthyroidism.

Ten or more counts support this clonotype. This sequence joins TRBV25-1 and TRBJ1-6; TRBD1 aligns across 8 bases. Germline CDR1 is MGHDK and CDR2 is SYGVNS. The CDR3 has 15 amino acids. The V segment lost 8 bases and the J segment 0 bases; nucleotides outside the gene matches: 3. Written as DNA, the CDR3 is TGTGCCAGCGGACAGGGAAGCTCCTATAATTCACCCCTCCACTTT. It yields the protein CASGQGSSYNSPLHF.

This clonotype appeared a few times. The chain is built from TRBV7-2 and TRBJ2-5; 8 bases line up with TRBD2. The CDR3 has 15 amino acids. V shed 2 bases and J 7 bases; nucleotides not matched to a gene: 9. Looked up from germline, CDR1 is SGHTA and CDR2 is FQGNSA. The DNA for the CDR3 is TGTGCCAGCAGCTTATCTGGCGGGGGGAAGGGGACCCAGTACTTC. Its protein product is CASSLSGGGKGTQYF.

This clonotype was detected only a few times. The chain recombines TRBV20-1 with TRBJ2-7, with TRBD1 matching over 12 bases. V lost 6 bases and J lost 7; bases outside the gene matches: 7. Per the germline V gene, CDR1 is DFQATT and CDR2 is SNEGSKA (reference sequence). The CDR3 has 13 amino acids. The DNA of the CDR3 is TGCAGTGCGACTGGGACAGGGGGCAGTGAGCAGTACTTC. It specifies CSATGTGGSEQYF.

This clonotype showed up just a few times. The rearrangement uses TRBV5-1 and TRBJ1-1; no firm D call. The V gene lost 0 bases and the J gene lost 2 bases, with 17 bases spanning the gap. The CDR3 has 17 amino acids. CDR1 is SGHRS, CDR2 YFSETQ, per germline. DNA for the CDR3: TGCGCCAGCAGCTTGGAAGGGATAAGGGCCGGAAACACTGAAGCTTTCTTT. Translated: CASSLEGIRAGNTEAFF.

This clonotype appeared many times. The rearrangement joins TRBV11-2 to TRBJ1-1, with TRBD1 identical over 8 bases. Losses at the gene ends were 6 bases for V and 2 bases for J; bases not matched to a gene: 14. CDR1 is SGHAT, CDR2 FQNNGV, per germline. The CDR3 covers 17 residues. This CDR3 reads CASSDPGTGSTNTEAFF. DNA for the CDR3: TGTGCCAGCAGTGACCCCGGGACAGGATCCACCAACACTGAAGCTTTCTTT.

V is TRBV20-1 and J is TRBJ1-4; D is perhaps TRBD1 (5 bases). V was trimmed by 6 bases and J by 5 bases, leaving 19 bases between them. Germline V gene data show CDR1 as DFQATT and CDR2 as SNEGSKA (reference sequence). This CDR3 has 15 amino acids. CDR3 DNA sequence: TGCAGTGCATACCCGGGACTAGCGGAAAATGAAAAACTGTTTTTT. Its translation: CSAYPGLAENEKLFF.

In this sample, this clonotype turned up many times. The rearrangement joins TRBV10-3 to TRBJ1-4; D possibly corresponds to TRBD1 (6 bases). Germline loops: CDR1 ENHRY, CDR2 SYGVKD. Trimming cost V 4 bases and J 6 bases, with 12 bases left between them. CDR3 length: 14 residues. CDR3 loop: CAISARGGDEKLFF. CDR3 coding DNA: TGTGCCATCAGTGCCAGGGGAGGAGATGAAAAACTGTTTTTT.

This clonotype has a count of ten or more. CDR3 in DNA: TGTGCCAGCAGCTCACCCCCGGGTAGCGGTCCCTCCTACGAGCAGTACTTC. Protein product: CASSSPPGSGPSYEQYF. The J gene is TRBJ2-7, the V gene TRBV7-2, with TRBD2 as a possible D gene (6 bases). Germline assignment: CDR1 SGHTA and CDR2 FQGNSA. The CDR3 has 17 amino acids. V was pared by 4 bases and J by 0 bases, with 19 bases between.

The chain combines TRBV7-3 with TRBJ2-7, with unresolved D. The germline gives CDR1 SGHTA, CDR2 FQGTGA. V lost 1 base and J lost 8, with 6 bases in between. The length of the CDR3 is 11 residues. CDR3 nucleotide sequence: TGTGCCAGCAGCTTAAGGAGTCAGCAGTACTTC. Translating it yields CASSLRSQQYF.

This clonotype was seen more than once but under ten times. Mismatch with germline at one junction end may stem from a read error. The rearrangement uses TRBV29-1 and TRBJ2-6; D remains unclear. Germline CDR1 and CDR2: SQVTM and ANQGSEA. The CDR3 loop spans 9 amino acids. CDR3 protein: CSVEGGLTF. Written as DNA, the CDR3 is TGCAGCGTCGAAGGCGGACTGACTTTC.

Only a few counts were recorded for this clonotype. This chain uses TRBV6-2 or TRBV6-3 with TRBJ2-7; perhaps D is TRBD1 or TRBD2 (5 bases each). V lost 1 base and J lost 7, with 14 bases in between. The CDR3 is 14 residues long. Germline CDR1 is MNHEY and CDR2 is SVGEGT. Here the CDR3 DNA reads TGTGCCAGCAGTTACTTGGGGGAACTGTGGGAGCAGTACTTC. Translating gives CASSYLGELWEQYF.

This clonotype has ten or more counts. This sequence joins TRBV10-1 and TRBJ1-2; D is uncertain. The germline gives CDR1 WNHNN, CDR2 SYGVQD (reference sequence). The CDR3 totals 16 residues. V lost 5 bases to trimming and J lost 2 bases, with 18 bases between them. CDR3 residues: CASSKDGDIGNYGYTF. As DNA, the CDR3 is TGCGCCAGCAGTAAAGACGGGGATATAGGAAACTATGGCTACACCTTC.

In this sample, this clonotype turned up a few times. Written as DNA, the CDR3 is TGTGCCAGCAGCTTAGCCCTCTCTGGAAACACCATATATTTT. Amino acid sequence: CASSLALSGNTIYF. The V gene is TRBV7-8, the J gene TRBJ1-3, with no clear D. The CDR3 sequence is 14 residues long. V lost 0 bases to trimming and J lost 0 bases, with 3 bases between them. Germline V lookup: CDR1 SGHVS, CDR2 FQNEAQ.

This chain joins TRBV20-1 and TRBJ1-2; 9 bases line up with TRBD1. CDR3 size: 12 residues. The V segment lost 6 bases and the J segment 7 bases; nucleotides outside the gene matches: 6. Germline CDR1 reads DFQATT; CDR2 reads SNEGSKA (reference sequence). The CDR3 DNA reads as TGCAGTGCGAGACAGGGGGTGGGTGGCTACACCTTC. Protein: CSARQGVGGYTF.

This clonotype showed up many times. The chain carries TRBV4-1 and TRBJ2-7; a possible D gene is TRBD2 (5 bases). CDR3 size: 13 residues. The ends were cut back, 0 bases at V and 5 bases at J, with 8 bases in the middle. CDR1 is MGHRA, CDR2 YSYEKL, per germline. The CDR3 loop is CASSQEDWDEQYF. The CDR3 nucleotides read TGCGCCAGCAGCCAAGAGGACTGGGACGAGCAGTACTTC.

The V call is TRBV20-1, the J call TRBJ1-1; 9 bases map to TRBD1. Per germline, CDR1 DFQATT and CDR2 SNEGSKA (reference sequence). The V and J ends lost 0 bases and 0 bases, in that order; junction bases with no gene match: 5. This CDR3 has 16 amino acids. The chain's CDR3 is CSARDPTGGMNTEAFF. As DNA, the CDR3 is TGCAGTGCTAGAGATCCGACAGGGGGTATGAACACTGAAGCTTTCTTT.

In nucleotides, the CDR3 is TGCAGCGTTGAAGACCGAGCGGGAGGGCACGGCAATGAGCAGTTCTTC. Residues: CSVEDRAGGHGNEQFF. This chain links TRBV29-1 with TRBJ2-1; 10 bases fit TRBD2. CDR3 length: 16 amino acids. Germline V gene data show CDR1 as SQVTM and CDR2 as ANQGSEA. The trim removed 0 bases at V and 6 bases at J, leaving 8 bases unmatched.

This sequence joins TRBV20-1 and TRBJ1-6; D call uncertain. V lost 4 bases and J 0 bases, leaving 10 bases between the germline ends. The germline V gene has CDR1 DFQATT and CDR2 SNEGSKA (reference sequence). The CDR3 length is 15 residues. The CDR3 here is CSAIAGVSYNSPLHF. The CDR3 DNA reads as TGCAGTGCTATAGCAGGAGTCTCCTATAATTCACCCCTCCACTTT.

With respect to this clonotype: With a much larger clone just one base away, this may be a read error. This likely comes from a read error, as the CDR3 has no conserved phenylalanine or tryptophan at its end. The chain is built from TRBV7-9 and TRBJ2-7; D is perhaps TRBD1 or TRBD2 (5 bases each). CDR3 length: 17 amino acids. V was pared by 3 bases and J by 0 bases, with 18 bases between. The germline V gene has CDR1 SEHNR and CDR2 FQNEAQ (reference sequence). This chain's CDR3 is CASSFGKPWDLSYEQYS. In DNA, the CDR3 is TGTGCCAGCAGCTTCGGGAAACCATGGGACCTCTCCTACGAGCAGTACTCC.

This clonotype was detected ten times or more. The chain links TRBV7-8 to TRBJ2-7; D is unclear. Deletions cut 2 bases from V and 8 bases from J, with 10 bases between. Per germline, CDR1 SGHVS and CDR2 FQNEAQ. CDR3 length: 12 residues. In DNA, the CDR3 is TGTGCCAGCAGCTTACAACGGGCCCAGCAGTACTTC. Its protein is CASSLQRAQQYF.